This T cell receptor (beta chain) is drawn from a study of cytomegalovirus exposure and HLA in healthy donors. Study findings and constraints: With later analysis, a missense DCLRE1C variant became linked to TCR beta V- and J-gene trimming. A later analysis by the authors found several of the most significant clusters apparently linked to common viral pathogens. Across HLA loci, a later analysis found differing TCR association rates, with DRB1 most and HLA-C fewest. Some public TCRs appeared in many individuals, while most sequences were rare.

A word on this clone: Its specificity is not known.

13 Jbeta primers and 60 Vbeta primers were used for the PCR. Clones were sequenced by immunoSEQ multiplex PCR, and TCRdb holds only the in-frame ones, with some missing. This table holds around 110,000 clones, roughly 75% found once. Germline lookup yields CDR1 MNHEY and CDR2 SMNVEV (reference sequence). With 6 bases removed from V and 5 bases from J, the gap between germline ends came to 16 bases. This CDR3 has 14 residues. The material sequenced was PBMCs. V is TRBV27 and J is TRBJ1-1; possibly TRBD1 for D (6 bases). This sequence was found in a man aged 35-49 years in good health and CMV-seronegative. The CDR3: CASRKGGIGTEAFF. DNA of the CDR3: TGTGCCAGCAGAAAGGGGGGGATTGGGACTGAAGCTTTCTTT.